This T cell receptor (beta chain) was recovered during a study of T cells after yellow fever vaccination. This CDR3 is built from 12 residues. Germline CDR1 is DFQATT and CDR2 is SNEGSKA (reference sequence). Trimming took 2 bases from V and 2 from J, leaving 5 bases between them. TCRdb re-called the 5' RACE reads through MiXCR, storing one row per CDR3 protein. Of fewer than 350,000 distinct CDR3 sequences in the sample, 8% to 10% were seen once. The rearrangement joins TRBV20-1 to TRBJ2-3; D remains ambiguous. Source: PBMCs, taken on the day of the first yellow fever vaccination. The clonotype originates from a man aged 18 to 30 who received the YFV17D yellow fever vaccine. CDR3 protein: CSARPPTDTQYF. The CDR3 region has the DNA TGCAGTGCTAGACCCCCCACAGATACGCAGTATTTT.